The rows below give T cell receptor beta chains drawn from one sample of a study of regulatory T cells in long-lasting Graves disease. In TCRdb, the multiplex PCR reads were re-called with MiXCR into one record per CDR3 protein. The sample lists about 300,000 distinct CDR3 sequences, under 25% seen once, with around 50% in the top ten. This specimen was peripheral blood mononuclear cells (PBMCs), taken when the disease was refractory, from a patient treated with antithyroid drugs. The receptors stem from a female donor with Graves disease. CDR3s leave out the opening cysteine and the closing phenylalanine or tryptophan. Rows may omit the clone size; those that give it use once, few, many or a size class.

>TRBV20-1|TRBJ2-7|NA
SARGRDRGYEQY
>TRBV28|TRBJ2-5|NA
ASGLGGQETQY
>TRBV28|TRBJ1-4|many
ASSETGIREKLF
>TRBV4-3|TRBJ2-7|NA
TSSQDKGGAYEQY
>TRBV25-1|TRBJ1-2|NA
ASSATVFGYGYT
>TRBV7-8|TRBJ2-7|many
ASSLGPGQYEQY
>TRBV10-3|TRBJ2-1|few
AISESAGSSYNEQF
>TRBV4-1|TRBJ2-2|few
ASKALGNTGELF
>TRBV7-3|TRBJ2-2|few
ASSSGPANTGELF
>TRBV20-1|TRBJ2-5|NA
SARSVGGAETQY
>TRBV28|TRBJ1-3|NA
ASRTGSLSGNTIY
>TRBV5-1|TRBJ1-1|NA
ASSLRTGQGAEAF
>TRBV20-1|TRBJ1-4|NA
SARVGDLNEKLF
>TRBV28|TRBJ2-2|many
ASSFDTGELF
>TRBV24-1|TRBJ2-5|many
ATSDTSGDQETQY
>TRBV7-3|TRBJ1-1|many
ASSTQMNTEAF
>TRBV13|TRBJ1-5|many
ASSRGTGYQPQH
>TRBV7-9|TRBJ1-2|many
ASQVDGYT
>TRBV27|TRBJ1-5|few
ASSPSGNQPQH
>TRBV6-2/TRBV6-3|TRBJ1-5|once
ASSRGEGQPQH
>TRBV28|TRBJ2-3|many
ASIPGGTSGMGQY
>TRBV19|TRBJ1-1|few
ASSDTRGTEAF
>TRBV7-2|TRBJ1-5|many
ASSLGPQESAPQH
>TRBV6-2/TRBV6-3|TRBJ1-1|NA
ASMSVGLNTEVF
>TRBV11-2|TRBJ2-5|many
ASSLDDGGWSGSLETQY
>TRBV2|TRBJ1-2|many
ASTPLGQGNGYT
>TRBV20-1|TRBJ2-7|NA
SAPRTGSYEQY
>TRBV30|TRBJ1-6|NA
AWSVGVRGNSPLH
>TRBV12-3/TRBV12-4|TRBJ1-1|many
ASSLETEAF
>TRBV28|TRBJ1-1|many
ASSYLGQAD
>TRBV10-3|TRBJ2-2|few
AIRGQDANTGELF
>TRBV6-1|TRBJ1-5|few
ACRDVSNQPQH
>TRBV28|TRBJ2-5|many
ASTTGGRETQY
>TRBV5-1|TRBJ2-5|NA
ASSPTAGEETQY
>TRBV20-1|TRBJ1-5|NA
SARDLIGSNQPQH
>TRBV4-2|TRBJ1-2|NA
ASSQGGGGRDYGYT
>TRBV28|TRBJ1-1|many
ASSLTGPTEAF
>TRBV10-3|TRBJ1-1|NA
AISESDRATEAF
>TRBV19|TRBJ1-2|few
ATGQGFFYGYT
>TRBV20-1|TRBJ1-5|few
SAVDGSNQPQH
>TRBV20-1|TRBJ1-4|few
SATPGVVVF
>TRBV30|TRBJ2-7|NA
AWTLWGGQGSYEQY